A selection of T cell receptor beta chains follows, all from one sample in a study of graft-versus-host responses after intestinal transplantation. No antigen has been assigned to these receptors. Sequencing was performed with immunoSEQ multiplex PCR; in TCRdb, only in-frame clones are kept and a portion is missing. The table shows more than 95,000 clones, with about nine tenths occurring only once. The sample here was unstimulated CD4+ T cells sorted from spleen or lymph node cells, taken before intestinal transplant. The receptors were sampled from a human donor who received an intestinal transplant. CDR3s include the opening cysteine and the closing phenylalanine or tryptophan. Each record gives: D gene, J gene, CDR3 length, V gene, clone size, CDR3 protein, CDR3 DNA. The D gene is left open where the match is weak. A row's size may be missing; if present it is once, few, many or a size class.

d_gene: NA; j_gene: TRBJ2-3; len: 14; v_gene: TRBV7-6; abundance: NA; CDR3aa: CASSLRSSTDTQYF; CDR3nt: TGTGCCAGCAGCTTACGTTCTAGCACAGATACGCAGTATTTT
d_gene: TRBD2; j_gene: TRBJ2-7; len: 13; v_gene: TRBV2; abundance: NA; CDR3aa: CASRAGGAYEQYF; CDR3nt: TGTGCCAGCAGAGCGGGGGGGGCCTACGAGCAGTACTTC
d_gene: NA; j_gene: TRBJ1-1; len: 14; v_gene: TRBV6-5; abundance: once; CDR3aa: CASSWAGKNTEAFF; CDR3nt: TGTGCCAGCAGTTGGGCAGGGAAGAACACTGAAGCTTTCTTT
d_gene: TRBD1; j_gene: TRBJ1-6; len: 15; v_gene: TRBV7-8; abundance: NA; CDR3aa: CASSFKTGVNSPLHF; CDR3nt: TGTGCCAGCAGCTTCAAGACAGGGGTTAATTCACCCCTCCACTTT
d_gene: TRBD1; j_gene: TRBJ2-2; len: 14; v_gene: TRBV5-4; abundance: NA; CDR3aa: CASAARQGTGELFF; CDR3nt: TGTGCCAGCGCCGCCCGACAGGGAACCGGGGAGCTGTTTTTT
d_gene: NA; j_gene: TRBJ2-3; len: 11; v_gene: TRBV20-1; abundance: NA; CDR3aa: CSGGYTDTQYF; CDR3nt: TGCAGTGGAGGGTACACAGATACGCAGTATTTT
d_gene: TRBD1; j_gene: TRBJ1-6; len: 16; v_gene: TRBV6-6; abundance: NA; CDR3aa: CASSQQDRGYNSPLHF; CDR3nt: TGTGCCAGCAGTCAGCAGGACAGGGGGTATAATTCACCCCTCCACTTT
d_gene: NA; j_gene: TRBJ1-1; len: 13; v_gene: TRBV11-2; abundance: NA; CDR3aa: CASSLDTVTEAFF; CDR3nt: TGTGCCAGCAGCTTAGATACTGTAACTGAAGCTTTCTTT
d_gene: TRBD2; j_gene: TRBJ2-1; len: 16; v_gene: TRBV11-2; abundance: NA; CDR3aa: CASSLIAGSSYNEQFF; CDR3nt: TGTGCCAGCAGCTTAATAGCGGGGTCGTCCTACAATGAGCAGTTCTTC
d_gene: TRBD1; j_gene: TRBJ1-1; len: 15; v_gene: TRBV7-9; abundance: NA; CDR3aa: CASSGDRGRWTEAFF; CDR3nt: TGTGCCAGCAGTGGGGACAGGGGGCGTTGGACTGAAGCTTTCTTT
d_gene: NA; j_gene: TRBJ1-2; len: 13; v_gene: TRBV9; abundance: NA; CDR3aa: CASSVVEDYGYTF; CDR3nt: TGTGCCAGCAGCGTAGTGGAGGACTATGGCTACACCTTC
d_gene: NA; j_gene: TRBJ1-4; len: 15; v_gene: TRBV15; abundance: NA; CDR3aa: CATSQARGWLEKLFF; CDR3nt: TGTGCCACCAGCCAAGCTAGGGGGTGGCTAGAAAAACTGTTTTTT
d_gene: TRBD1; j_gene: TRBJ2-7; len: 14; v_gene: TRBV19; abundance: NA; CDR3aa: CASSMEQGADEQYF; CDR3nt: TGTGCCAGTAGTATGGAACAGGGGGCCGACGAGCAGTACTTC
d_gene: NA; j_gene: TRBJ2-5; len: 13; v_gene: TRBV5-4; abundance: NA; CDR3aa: CASSRDKRETQYF; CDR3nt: TGTGCCAGCAGCCGCGACAAACGGGAGACCCAGTACTTC
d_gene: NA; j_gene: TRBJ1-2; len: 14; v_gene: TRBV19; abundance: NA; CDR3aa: CASSVSRDGYGYTF; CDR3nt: TGTGCCAGTAGTGTATCCAGGGATGGCTATGGCTACACCTTC
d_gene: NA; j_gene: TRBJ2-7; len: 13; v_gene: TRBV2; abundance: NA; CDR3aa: CASSDMTVYEQYF; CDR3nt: TGTGCCAGCAGTGATATGACAGTCTACGAGCAGTACTTC
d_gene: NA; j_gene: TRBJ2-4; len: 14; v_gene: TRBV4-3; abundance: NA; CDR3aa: CASSQGGAKNIQYF; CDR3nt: TGCGCCAGCAGCCAGGGGGGTGCCAAAAACATTCAGTACTTC
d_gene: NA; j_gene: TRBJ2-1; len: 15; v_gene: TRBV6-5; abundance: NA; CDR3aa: CASSYGWGRGGRQFF; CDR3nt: TGTGCCAGCAGTTACGGCTGGGGGCGAGGCGGGAGGCAGTTCTTC
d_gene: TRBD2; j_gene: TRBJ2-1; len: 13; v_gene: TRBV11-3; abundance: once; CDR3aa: CASSLAGGLEQFF; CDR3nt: TGTGCCAGCAGCTTGGCGGGGGGGCTTGAGCAGTTCTTC
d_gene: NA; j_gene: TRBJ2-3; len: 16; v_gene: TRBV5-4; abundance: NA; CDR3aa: CASSLARGGGGHTQYF; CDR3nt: TGTGCCAGCAGCTTGGCCCGGGGAGGTGGCGGTCATACGCAGTATTTT
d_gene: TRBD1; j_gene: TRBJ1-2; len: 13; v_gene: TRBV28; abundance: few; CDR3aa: CASSYRGNYGYTF; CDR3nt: TGTGCCAGCAGTTACAGGGGGAACTATGGCTACACCTTC
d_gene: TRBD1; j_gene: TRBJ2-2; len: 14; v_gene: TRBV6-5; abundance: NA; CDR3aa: CASRNAGGTGELFF; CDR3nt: TGTGCCAGCAGGAATGCAGGGGGCACCGGGGAGCTGTTTTTT
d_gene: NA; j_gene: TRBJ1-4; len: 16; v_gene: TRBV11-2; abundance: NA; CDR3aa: CASSFSYLATNEKLFF; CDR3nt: TGTGCCAGCAGCTTTAGTTACCTTGCAACTAATGAAAAACTGTTTTTT
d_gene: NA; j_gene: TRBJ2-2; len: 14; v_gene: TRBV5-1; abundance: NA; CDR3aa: CASSSSGNTGELFF; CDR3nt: TGCGCCAGCAGCTCCTCAGGAAACACCGGGGAGCTGTTTTTT